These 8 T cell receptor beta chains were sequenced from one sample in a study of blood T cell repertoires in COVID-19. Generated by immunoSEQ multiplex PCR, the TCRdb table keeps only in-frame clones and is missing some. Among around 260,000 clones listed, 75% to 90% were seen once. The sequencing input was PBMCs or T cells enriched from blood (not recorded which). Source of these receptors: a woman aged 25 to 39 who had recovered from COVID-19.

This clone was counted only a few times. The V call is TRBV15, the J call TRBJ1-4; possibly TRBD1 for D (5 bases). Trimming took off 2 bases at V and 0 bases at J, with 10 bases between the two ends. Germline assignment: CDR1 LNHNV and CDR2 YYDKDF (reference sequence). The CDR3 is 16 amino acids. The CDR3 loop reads CATSRPDISTNEKLFF. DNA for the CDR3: TGTGCCACCAGCAGACCGGACATTTCAACTAATGAAAAACTGTTTTTT.

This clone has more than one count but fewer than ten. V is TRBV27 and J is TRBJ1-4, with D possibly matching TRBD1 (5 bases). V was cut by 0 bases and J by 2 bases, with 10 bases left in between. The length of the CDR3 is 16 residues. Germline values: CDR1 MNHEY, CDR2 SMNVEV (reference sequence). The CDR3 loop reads CASSLSYRSTNEKLFF. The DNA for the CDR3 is TGTGCCAGCAGTTTATCCTACAGGTCTACTAATGAAAAACTGTTTTTT.

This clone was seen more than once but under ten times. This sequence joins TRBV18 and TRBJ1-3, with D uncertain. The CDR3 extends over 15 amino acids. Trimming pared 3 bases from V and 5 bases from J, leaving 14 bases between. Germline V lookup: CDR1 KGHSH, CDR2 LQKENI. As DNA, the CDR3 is TGTGCCAGCTCACCGAACGGAGGACTGAGAAACACCATATATTTT. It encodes CASSPNGGLRNTIYF.

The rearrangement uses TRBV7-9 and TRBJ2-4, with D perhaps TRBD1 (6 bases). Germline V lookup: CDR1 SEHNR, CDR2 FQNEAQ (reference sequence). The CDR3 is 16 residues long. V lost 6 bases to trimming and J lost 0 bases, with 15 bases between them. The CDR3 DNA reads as TGTGCCAGCAGTTACGAACAGGGATCAGCCAAAAACATTCAGTACTTC. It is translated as CASSYEQGSAKNIQYF. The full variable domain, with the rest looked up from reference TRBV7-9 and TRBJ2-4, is DTGVSQNPRHKITKRGQNVTFRCDPISEHNRLYWYRQTLGQGPEFLTYFQNEAQLEKSRLLSDRFSAERPKGSFSTLEIQRTEQGDSAMYLCASSYEQGSAKNIQYFGAGTRLSVL.

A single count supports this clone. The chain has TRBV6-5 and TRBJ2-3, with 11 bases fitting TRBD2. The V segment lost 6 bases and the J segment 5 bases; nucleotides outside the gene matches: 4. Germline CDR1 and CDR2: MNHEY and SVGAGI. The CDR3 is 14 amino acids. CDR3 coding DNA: TGTGCCAGCAGACCCGGACTAGCGGGAGATACGCAGTATTTT. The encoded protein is CASRPGLAGDTQYF.

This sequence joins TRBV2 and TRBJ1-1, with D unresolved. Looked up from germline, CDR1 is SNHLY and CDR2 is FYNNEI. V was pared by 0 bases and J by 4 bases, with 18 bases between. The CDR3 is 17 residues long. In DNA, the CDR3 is TGTGCCAGCAGTGAAGCGCGGTTCGTAAAGGCCGGCACTGAAGCTTTCTTT. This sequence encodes CASSEARFVKAGTEAFF.

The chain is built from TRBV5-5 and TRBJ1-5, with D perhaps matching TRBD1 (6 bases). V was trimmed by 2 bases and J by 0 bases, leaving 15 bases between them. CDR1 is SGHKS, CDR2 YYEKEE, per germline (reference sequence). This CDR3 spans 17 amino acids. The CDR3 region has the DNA TGTGCCAGCAGCTTAATGGGAGGGGGGCTTAGCAATCAGCCCCAGCATTTT. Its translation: CASSLMGGGLSNQPQHF.

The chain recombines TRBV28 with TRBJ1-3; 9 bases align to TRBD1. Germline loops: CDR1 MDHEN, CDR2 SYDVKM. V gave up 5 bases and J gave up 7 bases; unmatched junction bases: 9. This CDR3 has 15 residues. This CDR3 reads CASSPHLGQGNTIYF. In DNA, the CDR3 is TGTGCCAGCAGTCCACACCTCGGACAGGGGAACACCATATATTTT.